One sample yielded the 4 T cell receptor beta chains listed below, sequenced in a study of regulatory T cells in long-lasting Graves disease. The time point was: persistent/refractory GD, antithyroid drugs over 5 years with positive TRAb. PBMC RNA was the source of the TCR library. Arm-PCR of CDR3 regions with iRepertoire HTBI primers generated TCR beta libraries. MiXCR, run by TCRdb on the multiplex PCR reads, gives a single entry per CDR3 protein. The sample shows fewer than 550,000 distinct CDR3 sequences, about a fifth of them seen only once. The sequenced sample was peripheral blood mononuclear cells (PBMCs), obtained when the disease was refractory, from a patient treated with antithyroid drugs. Receptors were obtained from a female donor with Graves disease.

The chain joins TRBV11-2 to TRBJ1-3; no definite D call. The V end lost 1 base, the J end lost 3 bases, and 7 bases lay between the germline ends. The CDR3 is 14 residues long. The germline V gene encodes CDR1 SGHAT and CDR2 FQNNGV. CDR3 DNA: TGTGCCAGCAGCTTAGGAGCCCGTGGAAACACCATATATTTT. Its protein is CASSLGARGNTIYF.

This clonotype has just a few counts. The chain has TRBV19 and TRBJ1-1; TRBD1 matches 7 bases. The length of the CDR3 is 16 residues. V shed 6 bases and J 1 base; nucleotides not matched to a gene: 11. Per germline, CDR1 LNHDA and CDR2 SQIVND (reference sequence). CDR3 sequence reads: CASRPEGQRKNTEAFF. The CDR3, as DNA: TGTGCCAGTAGGCCAGAGGGACAGAGAAAGAACACTGAAGCTTTCTTT. The full variable domain, rest sourced from reference TRBV19 and TRBJ1-1, is DGGITQSPKYLFRKEGQNVTLSCEQNLNHDAMYWYRQDPGQGLRLIYYSQIVNDFQKGDIAEGYSVSREKKESFPLTVTSAQKNPTAFYLCASRPEGQRKNTEAFFGQGTRLTVV.

This clonotype was recorded many times. This sequence joins TRBV12-3 or TRBV12-4 and TRBJ2-2; D unresolved. V lost 4 bases and J lost 7, with 13 bases in between. This CDR3 region has 14 residues. The DNA for the CDR3 is TGTGCCAGCAGTTCCTGGGCGATAAACGGGGAGCTGTTTTTT. It codes for CASSSWAINGELFF.

This clonotype was counted between two and nine times. The rearrangement joins TRBV6-4 to TRBJ1-1; D remains ambiguous. The germline gives CDR1 MRHNA, CDR2 SNTAGT. The V end was cut by 2 bases, the J end by 3 bases, with 7 bases between. This CDR3 comprises 13 residues. The CDR3 protein is CASSDKVDTEAFF. Here the CDR3 DNA reads TGTGCCAGCAGTGACAAGGTAGACACTGAAGCTTTCTTT.